The 7 T cell receptor beta chains given below trace back to one sample, sequenced in a study of shared clonotypes between healthy human individuals (dated by TCRdb to about 2020). CD8 naive samples were CD45RO-negative cells positively selected for CCR7, giving a CD45RA+CCR7+ population that excluded TemRA cells. Library preparation employed the immunoSEQ multiplex PCR assay. Not all clones reach the TCRdb copy of this immuneACCESS table, which keeps in-frame sequences only. Checked studies attribute under half of the gap to unresolved V genes and leave the rest unexplained. Within this sample are nearly 600,000 clones, with nearly 97% of them counted one time only. The ten largest clones take up roughly 0.1% of the sample. Sequencing was done on a sample of naive CD8+ T cells sorted from blood. The meaning of the sample's cell subset or site label: CD45RA+CCR7+. The receptors stem from a woman in her twenties or thirties in good health.

The rearrangement links TRBV27 to TRBJ2-7; D gene unclear. The germline gives CDR1 MNHEY, CDR2 SMNVEV (reference sequence). Trimming stripped 4 bases from V and 6 bases from J, with 13 bases between. This CDR3 region has 13 residues. The CDR3 protein is CASSSLDLLEQYF. CDR3 nucleotide sequence: TGTGCCAGCAGTTCGCTGGACCTGCTCGAGCAGTACTTC.

This clone occurred once. The rearrangement links TRBV28 to TRBJ2-7; tentatively, D is TRBD2 (5 bases). V gave up 6 bases and J gave up 0 bases, with 18 bases separating them. The CDR3 has 16 amino acids. Germline V lookup: CDR1 MDHEN, CDR2 SYDVKM. CDR3 coding DNA: TGTGCCAGCAGCCCTCTGGAGGAGAGGAGCTCCTACGAGCAGTACTTC. Encoded protein: CASSPLEERSSYEQYF.

The gene calls are TRBV28 and TRBJ1-1; D is perhaps TRBD1 (6 bases). Trimming took 8 bases from V and 0 from J, leaving 16 bases between them. Germline V gene data show CDR1 as MDHEN and CDR2 as SYDVKM. This CDR3 spans 15 amino acids. In DNA form, the CDR3 reads TGTGCCAGCCTTAGAGTCAGGGGAATGAACACTGAAGCTTTCTTT. Its translation: CASLRVRGMNTEAFF. Filled out from reference TRBV28 and TRBJ1-1, the complete variable domain reads DVKVTQSSRYLVKRTGEKVFLECVQDMDHENMFWYRQDPGLGLRLIYFSYDVKMKEKGDIPEGYSVSREKKERFSLILESASTNQTSMYLCASLRVRGMNTEAFFGQGTRLTVV.

This rearrangement joins TRBV6-1 to TRBJ2-7; no reliable D call. V was pared by 1 base and J by 4 bases, with 14 bases between. Germline CDR1 MNHNS, CDR2 SASEGT. CDR3 size: 15 residues. The CDR3 nucleotides read TGTGCCAGCAGTGAAGGTGGCCACTCGTTTTACGAGCAGTACTTC. It codes for CASSEGGHSFYEQYF.

V gene TRBV13 combines with J gene TRBJ2-7; no definite D call. CDR1 is PRHDT and CDR2 is FYEKMQ in the germline V gene (reference sequence). This CDR3 is 14 amino acids long. Trimming took 5 bases from V and 6 from J, leaving 17 bases between them. The CDR3 DNA follows: TGTGCCAGCAGCCCGGCCCCAGGCGGTTCCGAGCAGTACTTC. Protein sequence: CASSPAPGGSEQYF.

The V and J genes are TRBV6-1 and TRBJ2-5; D is perhaps TRBD1 (6 bases). This CDR3 spans 15 amino acids. Trimming pared 3 bases from V and 6 bases from J, leaving 17 bases between. The germline CDR1 and CDR2 sequences are MNHNS and SASEGT. As DNA, the CDR3 is TGTGCCAGCAGTGATTGGGAACAGGGTGGGAAGACCCAGTACTTC. This encodes CASSDWEQGGKTQYF.

The chain has TRBV5-6 and TRBJ2-5; possibly TRBD1 for D (5 bases). The germline gives CDR1 SGHDT, CDR2 YYEEEE. The CDR3 runs 16 residues. V lost 2 bases and J 0 bases, leaving 14 bases between the germline ends. The CDR3 nucleotides are TGTGCCAGCAGCTTTTTATTAGGGGAACACCAAGAGACCCAGTACTTC. Protein: CASSFLLGEHQETQYF.